A single sample is the source of the 32 T cell receptor beta chains below, sequenced in a study of cytomegalovirus exposure and HLA in healthy donors. The study ran its PCR with 60 Vbeta and 13 Jbeta primers. Sequencing used immunoSEQ multiplex PCR; TCRdb keeps in-frame clones, though not all of them. The sample includes some 120,000 clones, 65% to 80% of them seen just once. Sequencing was carried out using PBMCs. These receptors originate from a female donor in good health and CMV-seronegative.

The chain uses TRBV19 and TRBJ2-2, with a tentative D call TRBD1 (8 bases). CDR3 size: 14 residues. Germline CDR1 and CDR2: LNHDA and SQIVND (reference sequence). Between the trimmed V and J ends, which lost 6 bases and 5 bases, there was a span of 13 bases. The CDR3 coding sequence is TGTGCCAGTAGACAACAGGGGGGGACCGGGGAGCTGTTTTTT. Translated, it gives CASRQQGGTGELFF.

The genes are TRBV4-1 and TRBJ2-2; 7 bases align to TRBD2. Trimming took 1 base from V and 8 from J; bases not matched to a gene: 4. Germline assignment: CDR1 MGHRA and CDR2 YSYEKL. The length of the CDR3 is 14 residues. DNA for the CDR3: TGCGCCAGCAGCCAAGTGGGGGGGGTAGGGGAGCTGTTTTTT. Protein: CASSQVGGVGELFF.

The chain has TRBV6-1 and TRBJ1-1; D gene uncertain. CDR3 length: 13 residues. The V end lost 3 bases, the J end lost 4 bases, and 9 bases lay between the germline ends. Germline values: CDR1 MNHNS, CDR2 SASEGT. In DNA form, the CDR3 reads TGTGCCAGCAGTGAGAACGTAGCCACTGAAGCTTTCTTT. It encodes CASSENVATEAFF.

This clone occurred a few times. V usage is TRBV11-2 and J usage is TRBJ1-1; D not certain. Germline loops: CDR1 SGHAT, CDR2 FQNNGV. Trimming pared 4 bases from V and 3 bases from J, leaving 12 bases between. CDR3 length: 14 residues. In DNA, the CDR3 is TGTGCCAGCAGCTCTTTCCGTTTTGACACTGAAGCTTTCTTT. This codes for CASSSFRFDTEAFF.

V and J are TRBV7-2 and TRBJ1-2; tentatively, D is TRBD1 (6 bases). This CDR3 is 14 amino acids long. Trimming pared 5 bases from V and 4 bases from J, leaving 14 bases between. Per the germline V gene, CDR1 is SGHTA and CDR2 is FQGNSA. In DNA, the CDR3 is TGTGCCAGCAGCGGAAGGGACACCCTCTATGGCTACACCTTC. Protein: CASSGRDTLYGYTF.

About this clone itself: Without the conserved terminal phenylalanine or tryptophan, this CDR3 likely stems from a read error. V and J are TRBV19 and TRBJ1-6; 10 nucleotides agree with TRBD1. The CDR3 contains 15 residues. The germline V gene has CDR1 LNHDA and CDR2 SQIVND (reference sequence). V shed 6 bases, J shed 7 bases, and the junction held 6 bases outside the gene matches. The CDR3 nucleotides read TGTGCCAGTAGGAGACCGGGACAGGGGAATTCACCCCTCCACTCT. Its translation is CASRRPGQGNSPLHS.

The genes are TRBV6-1 and TRBJ2-3; no firm D call. Trimming took off 2 bases at V and 4 bases at J, with 7 bases between the two ends. The CDR3 is made up of 13 amino acids. In germline, CDR1 is MNHNS, CDR2 SASEGT. CDR3 loop: CASSELDSDTQYF. In DNA, the CDR3 is TGTGCCAGCAGTGAACTAGATTCAGATACGCAGTATTTT.

This sequence joins TRBV13 and TRBJ2-2, with D perhaps TRBD1 (5 bases). V was shortened by 2 bases and J by 4 bases, with 11 bases between the two germline ends. Per the germline V gene, CDR1 is PRHDT and CDR2 is FYEKMQ (reference sequence). The length of the CDR3 is 15 residues. The CDR3 loop reads CASSLTGHLTGELFF. The CDR3 DNA follows: TGTGCCAGCAGCTTAACCGGACACCTCACCGGGGAGCTGTTTTTT.

The CDR3 loop reads CATSRPGQLGVYGYTF. The CDR3 bases are TGTGCCACCAGCAGACCGGGACAATTGGGGGTCTATGGCTACACCTTC. This sequence joins TRBV15 and TRBJ1-2; tentative D call: TRBD1 (6 bases). The CDR3 is 16 amino acids. Germline V lookup: CDR1 LNHNV, CDR2 YYDKDF (reference sequence). V lost 2 bases, J lost 4 bases, and 17 bases lay in between.

The sample holds a few counts of this clone. This chain joins TRBV7-9 and TRBJ1-5; 9 bases align to TRBD1. CDR3 length: 16 amino acids. In germline, CDR1 is SEHNR, CDR2 FQNEAQ (reference sequence). V lost 1 base to trimming and J lost 4 bases; unmatched junction nucleotides: 5. CDR3 sequence: CASSLVSGTGNQPQHF. The CDR3 coding sequence is TGTGCCAGCAGCTTAGTTTCCGGGACAGGGAATCAGCCCCAGCATTTT.

This clone was counted a few times. The chain employs TRBV7-9 and TRBJ1-1; a weak D match, TRBD1 (6 bases). V was shortened by 3 bases and J by 2 bases, with 10 bases between the two germline ends. Germline V gene data show CDR1 as SEHNR and CDR2 as FQNEAQ (reference sequence). This CDR3 spans 14 amino acids. The CDR3 reads CASSLSGVNTEAFF. The CDR3 region has the DNA TGTGCCAGCAGCTTGTCAGGGGTCAACACTGAAGCTTTCTTT. The full variable domain, completed using reference TRBV7-9 and TRBJ1-1, is DTGVSQNPRHKITKRGQNVTFRCDPISEHNRLYWYRQTLGQGPEFLTYFQNEAQLEKSRLLSDRFSAERPKGSFSTLEIQRTEQGDSAMYLCASSLSGVNTEAFFGQGTRLTVV.

In this sample, this clone turned up once. The gene calls are TRBV7-2 and TRBJ1-6; TRBD1 agrees at 9 bases. CDR1 is SGHTA and CDR2 is FQGNSA in the germline V gene. CDR3 length equals 15 residues. V trimming: 2 bases; J trimming: 10 bases; junction bases outside the gene matches: 6. For the CDR3, the DNA is TGTGCCAGCAGCTTACCGGGACAGGGAAGCTCACCCCTCCACTTT. As protein: CASSLPGQGSSPLHF.

The chain links TRBV6-1 to TRBJ2-7; 8 bases are a match to TRBD1. Germline trimming cut 7 bases from V and 2 bases from J; bases unmatched to any gene: 7. The CDR3 totals 14 residues. CDR1 and CDR2 from the germline V gene are MNHNS and SASEGT. The CDR3 coding sequence is TGTGCCAGCACCATTAAACAGGGGGCCTACGAGCAGTACTTC. This codes for CASTIKQGAYEQYF.

For the CDR3, the DNA is TGTGCCAGCAGCCCATCGGGTCAGTCGCTTGCCTACGAGCAGTACTTC. This gives the protein CASSPSGQSLAYEQYF. The chain uses TRBV9 and TRBJ2-7; D unclear. V lost 4 bases, J lost 2 bases, and 19 bases lay in between. The V gene's germline CDR1 is SGDLS and CDR2 YYNGEE. The CDR3 consists of 16 residues.

The chain couples TRBV13 to TRBJ2-1; 9 bases map to TRBD2. The J segment lost 5 bases and the V segment lost 3 bases, leaving 11 bases of the junction unmatched. Germline V CDR1 and CDR2: PRHDT, FYEKMQ (reference sequence). The CDR3 is 17 amino acids. For the CDR3, the DNA is TGTGCCAGCAGCTTTATTTGGAGCGGGGGGAGCGACAATGAGCAGTTCTTC. Encoded protein: CASSFIWSGGSDNEQFF.

This chain uses TRBV7-9 with TRBJ2-5; 11 bases align to TRBD2. Trimming at V came to 4 bases and at J to 3 bases, leaving 4 bases not matched to a gene. This CDR3 has 15 residues. CDR1 and CDR2 (germline): SEHNR, FQNEAQ (reference sequence). CDR3 nucleotide sequence: TGTGCCAGCAGCTCAGTAGCGGGGGGGGAAGAGACCCAGTACTTC. Translated: CASSSVAGGEETQYF.

This sequence joins TRBV5-4 and TRBJ1-1; D not certain. The CDR3 length is 15 residues. CDR1 is SGHNT, CDR2 YYREEE, per germline (reference sequence). Deletions cut 4 bases from V and 1 base from J, with 14 bases between. The CDR3: CASSEEGYWNTEAFF. The CDR3 DNA reads TGTGCCAGCAGCGAGGAGGGTTATTGGAACACTGAAGCTTTCTTT.

The genes are TRBV27 and TRBJ2-3, with 7 positions matching TRBD1. Per germline, CDR1 MNHEY and CDR2 SMNVEV (reference sequence). This CDR3 spans 12 amino acids. The trim removed 6 bases at V and 4 bases at J, leaving 1 base unmatched. As DNA, the CDR3 is TGTGCCAGCAGCGGGACAGCAGATACGCAGTATTTT. Amino acids: CASSGTADTQYF.

The chain combines TRBV5-6 with TRBJ1-4; D is possibly TRBD1 (5 bases). Trimming took 7 bases from V and 0 from J, leaving 16 bases between them. This CDR3 is built from 16 residues. Per germline, CDR1 SGHDT and CDR2 YYEEEE. This CDR3 is CASGEWGLATNEKLFF. In nucleotides, the CDR3 is TGTGCCAGCGGCGAGTGGGGACTTGCAACTAATGAAAAACTGTTTTTT.

The genes are TRBV5-1 and TRBJ1-4, with TRBD1 identical over 8 bases. This CDR3 comprises 14 residues. CDR1 SGHRS and CDR2 YFSETQ come from the germline V gene. Unmatched junction bases numbered 8, after V lost 5 bases and J lost 8 bases. DNA of the CDR3: TGCGCCAGCAGTCATCGGACAGGGAACGAAAAACTGTTTTTT. Translated: CASSHRTGNEKLFF. The whole variable domain, filled in from reference TRBV5-1 and TRBJ1-4, reads KAGVTQTPRYLIKTRGQQVTLSCSPISGHRSVSWYQQTPGQGLQFLFEYFSETQRNKGNFPGRFSGRQFSNSRSEMNVSTLELGDSALYLCASSHRTGNEKLFFGSGTQLSVL.

The chain has TRBV5-6 and TRBJ1-6; 8 nucleotides agree with TRBD1. This CDR3 region has 14 residues. The germline CDR1 and CDR2 sequences are SGHDT and YYEEEE. The ends lost 3 bases at V and 7 bases at J; junction bases unmatched: 3. The CDR3 here is CASSSRTGNSPLHF. The CDR3 DNA sequence: TGTGCCAGCAGCTCTCGGACAGGGAATTCACCCCTCCACTTT.

The rearrangement joins TRBV2 to TRBJ2-2, with TRBD2 matching over 14 bases. Germline V gives CDR1 SNHLY, CDR2 FYNNEI. V lost 6 bases to trimming and J lost 1 base; unmatched junction nucleotides: 4. The CDR3 extends over 17 amino acids. CDR3 DNA: TGTGCCAGCAGCGCCGGGACTAGCGGGGGGAACACCGGGGAGCTGTTTTTT. It encodes CASSAGTSGGNTGELFF.

The CDR3 DNA follows: TGCGCCAGCAGCTTACAACCCGGGACAGGGACAGAGACCCAGTACTTC. Translated: CASSLQPGTGTETQYF. The genes are TRBV5-1 and TRBJ2-5; 9 nucleotides align to TRBD1. CDR1 and CDR2 from the germline V gene are SGHRS and YFSETQ. The CDR3 contains 16 residues. The junction had 9 bases not matched to a gene; V was cut back by 2 bases and J by 4 bases.

The chain couples TRBV6-1 to TRBJ2-7, with 7 nucleotides matching TRBD2. Trimming took 7 bases from V and 3 from J; bases not matched to a gene: 6. In germline, CDR1 is MNHNS, CDR2 SASEGT. There are 13 residues in the CDR3. The CDR3 nucleotides read TGTGCCAGCACATCTCAGCGGGGCTACGAGCAGTACTTC. It yields the protein CASTSQRGYEQYF.

This clone was seen a handful of times. The rearrangement uses TRBV5-6 and TRBJ1-1, with 11 positions matching TRBD1. Germline CDR1 reads SGHDT; CDR2 reads YYEEEE. This CDR3 region has 14 residues. J gave up 6 bases and V 4 bases, and 5 bases lay outside the gene matches. CDR3 coding DNA: TGTGCCAGCAGCCCGGGGACAGGGGGATCTGAAGCTTTCTTT. This codes for CASSPGTGGSEAFF.

This clone appeared a single time. The chain recombines TRBV30 with TRBJ2-7; 7 positions match TRBD2. The CDR3 loop spans 13 amino acids. J was trimmed by 3 bases and V by 3 bases; bases with no gene match: 5. Germline V CDR1 and CDR2: GTSNPN, SVGIG (reference sequence). As DNA, the CDR3 is TGTGCCTGGAGAGGGAGGGCGTACTACGAGCAGTACTTC. As protein: CAWRGRAYYEQYF.

The chain recombines TRBV19 with TRBJ1-5; D might be TRBD1 (5 bases). Trimming stripped 5 bases from V and 4 bases from J, with 12 bases between. The CDR3 sequence is 14 residues long. CDR1 LNHDA and CDR2 SQIVND come from the germline V gene (reference sequence). CDR3 sequence reads: CASSQGQLNQPQHF. CDR3 coding DNA: TGTGCCAGTAGTCAAGGACAATTAAATCAGCCCCAGCATTTT.

Concerning this clone: Relative to the germline gene, one junction end is altered; a read error may explain this. The chain couples TRBV7-9 to TRBJ1-2; 9 bases align to TRBD1. Germline values: CDR1 SEHNR, CDR2 FQNEAQ (reference sequence). The CDR3 has 13 residues. This chain's CDR3 is CSSSEWTGDGYTF. For the CDR3, the DNA is TGTTCCAGCAGCGAGTGGACAGGGGATGGCTACACCTTC.

The chain combines TRBV7-9 with TRBJ2-7; no definite D call. Trimming took off 1 base at V and 2 bases at J, with 9 bases between the two ends. CDR3 length: 14 residues. Germline V lookup: CDR1 SEHNR, CDR2 FQNEAQ (reference sequence). This CDR3 reads CASSLVGGAYEQYF. The CDR3 DNA is TGTGCCAGCAGCTTAGTCGGCGGAGCCTACGAGCAGTACTTC.

The chain employs TRBV7-9 and TRBJ2-2; 9 bases match TRBD1. There are 16 residues in the CDR3. CDR1 is SEHNR, CDR2 FQNEAQ, per germline (reference sequence). V lost 6 bases to trimming and J lost 5 bases; unmatched junction nucleotides: 10. CDR3 loop: CASRDPGQGGTGELFF. DNA for the CDR3: TGTGCCAGCAGGGATCCGGGACAGGGCGGGACCGGGGAGCTGTTTTTT.

The rearrangement joins TRBV6-4 to TRBJ1-2, with D possibly being TRBD1 (6 bases). This CDR3 contains 13 residues. The V end lost 6 bases, the J end lost 4 bases, and 12 bases lay between the germline ends. Germline lookup yields CDR1 MRHNA and CDR2 SNTAGT. This chain's CDR3 is CASRPGEGYGYTF. The DNA of the CDR3 is TGTGCCAGCAGACCAGGGGAGGGCTATGGCTACACCTTC.

V and J are TRBV5-1 and TRBJ1-6; 7 bases are shared with TRBD1. Trimming cost V 9 bases and J 7 bases; bases outside gene matches: 7. CDR1 is SGHRS, CDR2 YFSETQ, per germline. This CDR3 region has 13 residues. CDR3 nucleotide sequence: TGCGCCACCGGGACAGACCTAAATTCACCCCTCCACTTT. Translating gives CATGTDLNSPLHF. The complete variable domain, with remaining parts taken from reference TRBV5-1 and TRBJ1-6, reads KAGVTQTPRYLIKTRGQQVTLSCSPISGHRSVSWYQQTPGQGLQFLFEYFSETQRNKGNFPGRFSGRQFSNSRSEMNVSTLELGDSALYLCATGTDLNSPLHFGNGTRLTVT.